The source of this TCR beta chain is a study of cytomegalovirus exposure and HLA in healthy donors. Findings and limits, study-wide: Earlier results showed most TCR beta V segments being productive about 87% or about 30% of the time. A classifier reportedly called cytomegalovirus status with high sensitivity and specificity.

The primer mix had 60 Vbeta and 13 Jbeta primers. Sequencing used immunoSEQ multiplex PCR; TCRdb keeps in-frame clones, though not all of them. The sample has approximately 170,000 clones, about 85% seen once; the top ten hold approximately 1.3%. This clone was seen a few times. Its matching antigen is unknown. The material sequenced was PBMCs. This clonotype originated in a man between 45 and 60 years old in good health and CMV-seropositive.

CDR3: CASSLPQGVPSYEQYF. The CDR3 bases are TGTGCCAGCAGTCTACCCCAAGGAGTTCCTTCCTACGAGCAGTACTTC. The V call is TRBV28, the J call TRBJ2-7; D uncertain. Germline CDR1 is MDHEN and CDR2 is SYDVKM. The CDR3 consists of 16 residues. Deletions cut 5 bases from V and 1 base from J, with 18 bases between.